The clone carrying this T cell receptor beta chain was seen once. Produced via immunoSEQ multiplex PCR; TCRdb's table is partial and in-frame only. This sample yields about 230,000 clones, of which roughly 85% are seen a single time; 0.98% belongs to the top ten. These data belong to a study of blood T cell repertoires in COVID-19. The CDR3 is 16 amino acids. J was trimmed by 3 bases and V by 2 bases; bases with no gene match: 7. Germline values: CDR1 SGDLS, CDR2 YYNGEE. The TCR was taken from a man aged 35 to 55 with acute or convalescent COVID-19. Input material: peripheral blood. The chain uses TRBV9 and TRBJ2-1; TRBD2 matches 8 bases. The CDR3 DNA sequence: TGTGCCAGCAGCGTTAAAGGCGGGGGGAACTACAATGAGCAGTTCTTC. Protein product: CASSVKGGGNYNEQFF.